Listed here are 31 T cell receptor beta chains from one sample, sequenced in a study of CD8 T cells in ankylosing spondylitis. TCRdb itself ran the 5' RACE reads through MiXCR, one entry per CDR3 protein. In the table there are about 42,000 distinct CDR3 sequences, under 4.5% of which are singletons. Input material: blood, either unsorted or a sorted T cell fraction (not recorded which). The receptors were gathered from a female donor with ankylosing spondylitis or in good health (not recorded which).

This clonotype was observed many times. V gene TRBV9 combines with J gene TRBJ2-5, with 7 bases lining up with TRBD2. CDR3 size: 14 residues. Trimming at V came to 3 bases and at J to 4 bases, leaving 6 bases not matched to a gene. Germline V gene sequence: CDR1 SGDLS, CDR2 YYNGEE. The CDR3 loop is CASSAGLGRETQYF. The CDR3 nucleotides read TGTGCCAGCAGCGCCGGACTAGGGAGAGAGACCCAGTACTTC.

This clonotype was seen many times. This sequence joins TRBV9 and TRBJ1-2; TRBD1 is a possible D gene (6 bases). Trimming took off 6 bases at V and 3 bases at J, with 15 bases between the two ends. The V gene's germline CDR1 is SGDLS and CDR2 YYNGEE. The CDR3 totals 14 residues. CDR3 DNA sequence: TGTGCCAGCAAGAGGGAGGGGGACTACTATGGCTACACCTTC. Its translation: CASKREGDYYGYTF.

Ten or more counts support this clonotype. The CDR3 is CASSVLAGVTANTGELFF. The CDR3 nucleotides are TGTGCCAGCAGCGTACTAGCGGGGGTTACCGCGAACACCGGGGAGCTGTTTTTT. The V call is TRBV9, the J call TRBJ2-2; 10 bases agree with TRBD2. This CDR3 spans 18 amino acids. In germline, CDR1 is SGDLS, CDR2 YYNGEE. Trimming removed 1 base from V and 0 bases from J; junction bases left unmatched: 6.

At least ten counts were recorded for this clonotype. CDR3 in amino acids: CASSVDGFTDTQYF. The CDR3 DNA sequence: TGTGCCAGCAGCGTAGATGGTTTCACAGATACGCAGTATTTT. The V gene is TRBV9, the J gene TRBJ2-3; D uncertain. V lost 0 bases and J 2 bases, leaving 7 bases between the germline ends. This CDR3 contains 14 residues. Germline lookup yields CDR1 SGDLS and CDR2 YYNGEE.

The sample holds many counts of this clonotype. The CDR3 sequence: CASSPLTGNEKLFF. CDR3 bases: TGTGCCAGCAGCCCTCTCACGGGGAATGAAAAACTGTTTTTT. The rearrangement joins TRBV9 to TRBJ1-4; D remains unclear. Looked up from germline, CDR1 is SGDLS and CDR2 is YYNGEE. V shed 4 bases and J shed 5 bases, with 12 bases lying between them. The CDR3 sequence is 14 residues long.

This clonotype was observed many times. The rearrangement uses TRBV9 and TRBJ1-2, with D possibly being TRBD1 (6 bases). The germline CDR1 and CDR2 sequences are SGDLS and YYNGEE. The ends were cut back, 3 bases at V and 6 bases at J, with 12 bases in the middle. This CDR3 contains 13 residues. CDR3 sequence reads: CASSAQQGDGYTF. In DNA, the CDR3 is TGTGCCAGCAGCGCACAACAGGGAGATGGCTACACCTTC.

This clonotype was recorded at least ten times. The chain recombines TRBV9 with TRBJ2-1; D not certain. The CDR3 covers 13 residues. Looked up from germline, CDR1 is SGDLS and CDR2 is YYNGEE. The ends were cut back, 0 bases at V and 5 bases at J, with 6 bases in the middle. The CDR3 nucleotides are TGTGCCAGCAGCGTAGTTTGGGACAATGAGCAGTTCTTC. As protein: CASSVVWDNEQFF.

This clonotype has a count of ten or more. The genes are TRBV9 and TRBJ2-5; D ambiguous. Trimming cost V 0 bases and J 5 bases, with 8 bases left between them. This CDR3 spans 13 amino acids. The germline V gene encodes CDR1 SGDLS and CDR2 YYNGEE. CDR3 bases: TGTGCCAGCAGCGTAGGTCCCTTTGAGACCCAGTACTTC. This sequence encodes CASSVGPFETQYF.

This clonotype came up many times. V gene TRBV9 combines with J gene TRBJ2-2; no reliable D call. The V and J ends lost 0 bases and 2 bases respectively, with 8 bases between them. The germline V gene has CDR1 SGDLS and CDR2 YYNGEE. This CDR3 has 15 amino acids. For the CDR3, the DNA is TGTGCCAGCAGCGTAGCGAGTAGAAACACCGGGGAGCTGTTTTTT. Protein: CASSVASRNTGELFF.

In its sample, this clonotype was seen many times. The chain combines TRBV9 with TRBJ2-5; the D is unclear. The germline V and J ends were trimmed by 0 bases and 5 bases, with 17 bases remaining between them. The CDR3 extends over 16 amino acids. Germline V gives CDR1 SGDLS, CDR2 YYNGEE. CDR3 sequence (DNA): TGTGCCAGCAGCGTAGTCCCGTCCTTCTATGCCGAGACCCAGTACTTC. Protein: CASSVVPSFYAETQYF.

This clonotype was picked up many times. This chain joins TRBV9 and TRBJ2-7; 8 nucleotides align to TRBD1. J lost 5 bases, V lost 4 bases, and 8 bases had no gene match. This CDR3 spans 14 amino acids. Per germline, CDR1 SGDLS and CDR2 YYNGEE. The CDR3 DNA reads as TGTGCCAGCAGCCCCGGACAGGGTAAGCACGAGCAGTACTTC. It translates to CASSPGQGKHEQYF. Supplemented by reference TRBV9 and TRBJ2-7, the full variable domain reads DSGVTQTPKHLITATGQRVTLRCSPRSGDLSVYWYQQSLDQGLQFLIQYYNGEERAKGNILERFSAQQFPDLHSELNLSSLELGDSALYFCASSPGQGKHEQYFGPGTRLTVT.

The chain carries TRBV9 and TRBJ2-1, with TRBD2 matching 11 bases. Trimming cost V 4 bases and J 9 bases; bases outside gene matches: 9. CDR3 length equals 15 residues. The V gene's germline CDR1 is SGDLS and CDR2 YYNGEE. The CDR3 here is CASSPRLAGSTEQFF. The CDR3 region has the DNA TGTGCCAGCAGCCCCCGACTAGCGGGGTCGACTGAGCAGTTCTTC.

This clonotype was seen repeatedly, ten times or more. The chain is built from TRBV9 and TRBJ2-3; 7 bases are shared with TRBD2. The germline CDR1 and CDR2 sequences are SGDLS and YYNGEE. The J segment lost 2 bases and the V segment lost 3 bases, leaving 12 bases of the junction unmatched. The CDR3 consists of 17 residues. CDR3 sequence (DNA): TGTGCCAGCAGCGGGCCCGCAACGGGGGGACCCACAGATACGCAGTATTTT. It encodes CASSGPATGGPTDTQYF.

This clonotype was detected many times. The chain has TRBV9 and TRBJ2-7; TRBD1 might be the D (6 bases). V was cut by 0 bases and J by 3 bases, with 16 bases left in between. The CDR3 is made up of 16 amino acids. Germline CDR1 reads SGDLS; CDR2 reads YYNGEE. The DNA of the CDR3 is TGTGCCAGCAGCGTAGAGGGGGACCCTAGAGGCTACGAGCAGTACTTC. This codes for CASSVEGDPRGYEQYF.

This clonotype showed up many times. The chain is built from TRBV9 and TRBJ2-3; 7 positions match TRBD2. Germline V gives CDR1 SGDLS, CDR2 YYNGEE. V shed 3 bases and J 0 bases; nucleotides not matched to a gene: 4. This CDR3 has 15 amino acids. The DNA for the CDR3 is TGTGCCAGCAGCGGACTAGCTGCTAGCACAGATACGCAGTATTTT. It codes for CASSGLAASTDTQYF. Full variable domain (rest looked up from reference TRBV9 and TRBJ2-3): DSGVTQTPKHLITATGQRVTLRCSPRSGDLSVYWYQQSLDQGLQFLIQYYNGEERAKGNILERFSAQQFPDLHSELNLSSLELGDSALYFCASSGLAASTDTQYFGPGTRLTVL.

This clonotype was recorded at least ten times. CDR3 residues: CASSADTVHTDTQYF. The CDR3 coding sequence is TGTGCCAGCAGCGCCGACACGGTCCACACAGATACGCAGTATTTT. The V call is TRBV9, the J call TRBJ2-3; D not resolved. V lost 3 bases to trimming and J lost 2 bases, with 13 bases between them. The CDR3 covers 15 residues. CDR1 and CDR2 from the germline V gene are SGDLS and YYNGEE.

This clonotype was picked up many times. The V call is TRBV9, the J call TRBJ1-6; a possible D gene is TRBD1 (5 bases). Trimming removed 3 bases from V and 14 bases from J, with 18 bases in between. The germline gives CDR1 SGDLS, CDR2 YYNGEE. CDR3 length equals 14 residues. CDR3 sequence: CASSGTRDLGTLHF. The CDR3 DNA reads as TGTGCCAGCAGCGGGACCCGGGACCTCGGGACCCTCCACTTT.

This clonotype has at least ten counts. V is TRBV9 and J is TRBJ2-3; D gene uncertain. Germline lookup yields CDR1 SGDLS and CDR2 YYNGEE. This CDR3 is 15 amino acids long. Trimming removed 0 bases from V and 1 base from J, with 9 bases in between. The CDR3 region is CASSVVGWGTDTQYF. The CDR3 DNA sequence: TGTGCCAGCAGCGTAGTTGGGTGGGGCACAGATACGCAGTATTTT.

In this sample, this clonotype turned up many times. V and J are TRBV9 and TRBJ1-2; D gene uncertain. Germline CDR1 reads SGDLS; CDR2 reads YYNGEE. This CDR3 region has 15 residues. Trimming removed 0 bases from V and 5 bases from J, with 14 bases in between. The chain's CDR3 is CASSVGPLAAYGYTF. The DNA of the CDR3 is TGTGCCAGCAGCGTAGGTCCTCTGGCTGCTTATGGCTACACCTTC.

The table lists this clonotype with many counts. The rearrangement joins TRBV9 to TRBJ2-2; possible D gene TRBD1, 6 bases. From germline, CDR1 is SGDLS and CDR2 YYNGEE. The CDR3 is made up of 16 amino acids. The V end was cut by 3 bases, the J end by 6 bases, with 18 bases between. CDR3 residues: CASSAAAGALAGELFF. The CDR3 region has the DNA TGTGCCAGCAGCGCGGCCGCAGGGGCGTTGGCCGGGGAGCTGTTTTTT.

This clonotype was observed at least ten times. This chain joins TRBV9 and TRBJ1-2, with D tentatively TRBD1 (5 bases). Germline V gives CDR1 SGDLS, CDR2 YYNGEE. V gave up 7 bases and J gave up 4 bases, with 8 bases separating them. This CDR3 comprises 11 residues. This CDR3 reads CASWGLYGYTF. The CDR3 DNA sequence: TGTGCCAGCTGGGGCCTCTATGGCTACACCTTC.

This clonotype was recorded many times. J is TRBJ2-7 and V is TRBV9, with D unclear. The length of the CDR3 is 14 residues. Trimming pared 4 bases from V and 1 base from J, leaving 12 bases between. CDR1 is SGDLS, CDR2 YYNGEE, per germline. CDR3 nucleotide sequence: TGTGCCAGCAGCCCGAGCCTCGCTTCCTACGAGCAGTACTTC. Translation gives CASSPSLASYEQYF.

This clonotype was seen repeatedly, ten times or more. This chain uses TRBV9 with TRBJ2-1; D not resolved. The V end was cut by 0 bases, the J end by 4 bases, with 11 bases between. The CDR3 has 15 amino acids. Per germline, CDR1 SGDLS and CDR2 YYNGEE. As DNA, the CDR3 is TGTGCCAGCAGCGTAGATTGGCAGGTTTACAATGAGCAGTTCTTC. Amino acids: CASSVDWQVYNEQFF.

Ten or more counts support this clonotype. The V gene is TRBV9, the J gene TRBJ2-4, with 12 bases fitting TRBD1. Trimming cost V 4 bases and J 8 bases; bases outside gene matches: 7. In germline, CDR1 is SGDLS, CDR2 YYNGEE. The CDR3 sequence is 15 residues long. CDR3 DNA: TGTGCCAGCAGCTCGCCGGGACAGGGGGCTTACATTCAGTACTTC. This translates into CASSSPGQGAYIQYF.

By share, this clonotype counts as medium-sized (0.01 to 0.1%). V and J are TRBV9 and TRBJ1-2; D possibly corresponds to TRBD1 (5 bases). Germline V gives CDR1 SGDLS, CDR2 YYNGEE. CDR3 length: 15 amino acids. Deletions cut 0 bases from V and 3 bases from J, with 12 bases between. Here the CDR3 reads CASSVGSVGDYGYTF. In nucleotides, the CDR3 is TGTGCCAGCAGCGTAGGTTCGGTGGGGGACTATGGCTACACCTTC.

This clonotype showed up just a few times. The chain employs TRBV9 and TRBJ2-7; 10 bases fit TRBD2. Germline values: CDR1 SGDLS, CDR2 YYNGEE. The CDR3 contains 15 residues. With V trimmed by 4 bases and J by 6 bases, 10 bases remained unmatched. CDR3 loop: CASSPLAGGPSEQYF. The CDR3 nucleotides read TGTGCCAGCAGCCCATTAGCGGGGGGCCCCTCCGAGCAGTACTTC.

This clonotype was counted many times. This chain uses TRBV9 with TRBJ2-7; D tentatively fits TRBD1 or TRBD2 (5 bases each). With 0 bases removed from V and 1 base from J, the gap between germline ends came to 11 bases. The CDR3 runs to 15 residues. CDR1 SGDLS and CDR2 YYNGEE come from the germline V gene. CDR3 sequence reads: CASSVEAGRSYEQYF. DNA for the CDR3: TGTGCCAGCAGCGTAGAGGCAGGGAGATCCTACGAGCAGTACTTC.

This clonotype was found many times. This chain links TRBV9 with TRBJ2-7; TRBD1 or TRBD2 may be the D gene (5 bases each). CDR1 is SGDLS, CDR2 YYNGEE, per germline. Between the trimmed V and J ends, which lost 0 bases and 4 bases, there was a span of 14 bases. The CDR3 contains 15 residues. The CDR3 loop is CASSVGGELKYEQYF. The CDR3 region has the DNA TGTGCCAGCAGCGTAGGAGGGGAGTTGAAATACGAGCAGTACTTC.

In its sample, this clonotype was seen many times. The J gene is TRBJ2-7, the V gene TRBV9; TRBD1 agrees at 7 bases. The V gene's germline CDR1 is SGDLS and CDR2 YYNGEE. Trimming cost V 0 bases and J 2 bases; bases outside gene matches: 14. The CDR3 covers 18 residues. CDR3 sequence: CASSVGTGRRFAAYEQYF. CDR3 DNA sequence: TGTGCCAGCAGCGTAGGGACAGGCCGGCGTTTTGCTGCCTACGAGCAGTACTTC.

There are many counts of this clonotype. The J gene is TRBJ1-1, the V gene TRBV9, with D perhaps TRBD1 (5 bases). CDR1 SGDLS and CDR2 YYNGEE come from the germline V gene. Trimming shortened V by 2 bases and J by 3 bases, and 11 bases separated the two germline ends. The CDR3 runs 14 residues. CDR3 sequence: CASSVQGGDTEAFF. The CDR3 region has the DNA TGTGCCAGCAGCGTGCAGGGTGGCGACACTGAAGCTTTCTTT.

J is TRBJ2-7 and V is TRBV9, with TRBD2 matching 8 bases. CDR1 is SGDLS and CDR2 is YYNGEE in the germline V gene. CDR3 length equals 16 residues. V shed 0 bases, J shed 2 bases, and the junction held 7 bases outside the gene matches. CDR3 loop: CASSVDAGGKAYEQYF. The DNA of the CDR3 is TGTGCCAGCAGCGTAGATGCGGGGGGTAAAGCCTACGAGCAGTACTTC.